What follows are 9 T cell receptor beta chains derived from one specimen sequenced in a study of vaccination and CD4 T cells after COVID-19. Stated treatment: approximately 11-day PBMC culture with coronavirus spike peptide pools or control peptides (ViraFEST assay). Antigens of these TCRs are unknown. The Oncomine TCR Beta short-read assay was what sequenced the DNA obtained from cultured CD4+ T cells. TCRdb ran MiXCR on the PCR reads and lists one entry per CDR3 protein. The sample records roughly 18,000 distinct CDR3 sequences, about 45% being singletons. Sequenced: CD4+ T cells from blood, cultured in vitro. Receptor source: a human donor who had recovered from COVID-19.

The chain recombines TRBV5-1 with TRBJ2-7; 13 nucleotides agree with TRBD2. The trim removed 0 bases at V and 4 bases at J, leaving 4 bases unmatched. The CDR3 length is 16 residues. Germline CDR1 reads SGHRS; CDR2 reads YFSETQ. The CDR3: CASSLGGTSGAYEQYF. CDR3 sequence (DNA): TGCGCCAGCAGCTTGGGGGGGACTAGCGGGGCGTACGAGCAGTACTTC.

The chain joins TRBV6-2 or TRBV6-3 to TRBJ1-6, with unresolved D. Germline V gene data show CDR1 as MNHEY and CDR2 as SVGEGT. V was clipped by 7 bases and J by 0 bases, with 10 bases between them. This CDR3 is 15 amino acids long. As DNA, the CDR3 is TGTGCCAGCACCCTGACAAGCTCCTATAATTCACCCCTCCACTTT. Protein sequence: CASTLTSSYNSPLHF.

This clonotype was recorded only once. The chain combines TRBV30 with TRBJ2-3; no reliable D call. Trimming stripped 5 bases from V and 4 bases from J, with 19 bases between. CDR1 is GTSNPN and CDR2 is SVGIG in the germline V gene (reference sequence). The CDR3 runs 15 residues. The CDR3 region is CAWAFSDDLADTQYF. The CDR3 DNA reads as TGTGCCTGGGCCTTCTCGGACGATCTGGCAGATACGCAGTATTTT.

This clonotype was counted a few times. The chain carries TRBV2 and TRBJ1-2; 11 nucleotides align to TRBD1. Germline CDR1 SNHLY, CDR2 FYNNEI. The CDR3 has 13 amino acids. The trim removed 6 bases at V and 5 bases at J, leaving 2 bases unmatched. The CDR3 is CASRDRGRYGYTF. The CDR3 coding sequence is TGTGCCAGCAGGGACAGGGGGCGTTATGGCTACACCTTC. The full variable domain, with the rest looked up from reference TRBV2 and TRBJ1-2, is EPEVTQTPSHQVTQMGQEVILRCVPISNHLYFYWYRQILGQKVEFLVSFYNNEISEKSEIFDDQFSVERPDGSNFTLKIRSTKLEDSAMYFCASRDRGRYGYTFGSGTRLTVV.

The J gene is TRBJ2-3, the V gene TRBV19; D call uncertain. CDR1 and CDR2 from the germline V gene are LNHDA and SQIVND (reference sequence). The ends were cut back, 4 bases at V and 2 bases at J, with 1 base in the middle. The CDR3 is 11 residues long. This chain's CDR3 is CASSNTDTQYF. The CDR3 bases are TGTGCCAGTAGTAACACAGATACGCAGTATTTT. The full variable domain, with the rest looked up from reference TRBV19 and TRBJ2-3, is DGGITQSPKYLFRKEGQNVTLSCEQNLNHDAMYWYRQDPGQGLRLIYYSQIVNDFQKGDIAEGYSVSREKKESFPLTVTSAQKNPTAFYLCASSNTDTQYFGPGTRLTVL.

This clonotype has more than one count but fewer than ten. This chain uses TRBV20-1 with TRBJ2-7; the D gene is possibly TRBD1 (6 bases). V was clipped by 6 bases and J by 7 bases, with 19 bases between them. From germline, CDR1 is DFQATT and CDR2 SNEGSKA (reference sequence). This CDR3 has 13 residues. CDR3 nucleotide sequence: TGCAGTGCAGCCGACAGGTCCTGGGGGGAGCAGTACTTC. Protein product: CSAADRSWGEQYF.

The chain links TRBV28 to TRBJ1-2; 7 positions agree with TRBD1. Germline CDR1 MDHEN, CDR2 SYDVKM. The V gene end was trimmed by 6 bases and the J gene end by 0 bases; junction bases not matched to a gene: 7. This CDR3 is built from 15 residues. This chain's CDR3 is CASRPGTATNYGYTF. The CDR3, as DNA: TGTGCCAGCAGACCCGGGACAGCCACTAACTATGGCTACACCTTC.

This clonotype was counted between two and nine times. CDR3 in amino acids: CASRWGQEEPPNTEAFF. The CDR3 DNA follows: TGTGCCAGCAGGTGGGGGCAGGAAGAACCCCCGAACACTGAAGCTTTCTTT. The chain recombines TRBV27 with TRBJ1-1, with D tentatively TRBD1 (6 bases). The CDR3 has 17 amino acids. Germline V CDR1 and CDR2: MNHEY, SMNVEV (reference sequence). V lost 6 bases and J lost 1, with 21 bases in between.

This clonotype was picked up a small number of times. For the CDR3, the DNA is TGTGCCAGCAGGGCAGAAAAGAACACTGAAGCTTTCTTT. Translated: CASRAEKNTEAFF. The chain couples TRBV2 to TRBJ1-1; D is undetermined. Trimming removed 6 bases from V and 1 base from J, with 9 bases in between. The CDR3 is 13 residues long. From germline, CDR1 is SNHLY and CDR2 FYNNEI.